Listed here are 4 T cell receptor beta chains from one sample, sequenced in a study of technical replicates of blood from several donors. Sequencing was performed with immunoSEQ multiplex PCR; in TCRdb, only in-frame clones are kept and a portion is missing. The sample yields 40,000 to 60,000 clones, more than 85% seen once. The sample comprised PBMCs. These receptors were collected from a human donor in good health. Some clones in this sample may be carry-over from other donors' samples.

J is TRBJ1-6 and V is TRBV18; no reliable D call. The V gene's germline CDR1 is KGHSH and CDR2 LQKENI. The CDR3 sequence is 13 residues long. Deletions cut 3 bases from V and 8 bases from J, with 8 bases between. The CDR3 spells CASSPRLDSPLHF. CDR3 in DNA: TGTGCCAGCTCACCTCGACTTGATTCACCCCTCCACTTT.

CDR3 region: CASSPDIRGTNEKLFF. As DNA, the CDR3 is TGTGCCAGCAGCCCTGATATCAGGGGAACTAATGAAAAACTGTTTTTT. The rearrangement links TRBV7-9 to TRBJ1-4; possible D gene TRBD1, 6 bases. Trimming removed 5 bases at V and 1 base at J, with 14 bases between. Germline values: CDR1 SEHNR, CDR2 FQNEAQ (reference sequence). The CDR3 sequence is 16 residues long.

This clone was seen once. The J gene is TRBJ2-7, the V gene TRBV30, with 8 bases matching TRBD1. This CDR3 is built from 17 residues. The J segment lost 0 bases and the V segment lost 2 bases, leaving 12 bases of the junction unmatched. Germline loops: CDR1 GTSNPN, CDR2 SVGIG (reference sequence). CDR3 protein: CAWSPTPDRGSSYEQYF. CDR3 DNA sequence: TGTGCCTGGAGTCCCACTCCCGACAGGGGAAGCTCCTACGAGCAGTACTTC.

The genes are TRBV11-2 and TRBJ2-3; D perhaps matches TRBD2 (5 bases). The V gene lost 5 bases and the J gene lost 5 bases, with 20 bases spanning the gap. The CDR3 spans 16 residues. Germline loops: CDR1 SGHAT, CDR2 FQNNGV. CDR3 sequence reads: CASSPRGAAEVDTQYF. The CDR3 DNA reads as TGTGCCAGCAGCCCCCGGGGAGCGGCCGAGGTAGATACGCAGTATTTT.